The T cell receptor beta chain under discussion was sequenced for a study of T cell responses to AZD1222 COVID-19 vaccine. Findings and limits, study-wide: Clonal diversity was possibly underestimated, and white British individuals and females predominated among donors.

Germline loops: CDR1 ENHRY, CDR2 SYGVKD. The CDR3 is made up of 13 amino acids. The V segment lost 8 bases and the J segment 6 bases; nucleotides outside the gene matches: 6. Method: immunoSEQ multiplex PCR; TCRdb's copy keeps in-frame clones and lacks some. In the table there are approximately 140,000 clones, approximately 90% of which are singletons. Details on this clone: Its antigen is unidentified.

The chain recombines TRBV10-3 with TRBJ1-1; 10 bases map to TRBD1. The sequenced sample was peripheral blood, obtained 28 days after the second AZD1222 dose. The sequence was collected from an adult who received the AZD1222 COVID-19 vaccine. This CDR3 reads CAIGTGDWAEAFF. The CDR3 nucleotides read TGTGCCATCGGGACAGGGGACTGGGCTGAAGCTTTCTTT.